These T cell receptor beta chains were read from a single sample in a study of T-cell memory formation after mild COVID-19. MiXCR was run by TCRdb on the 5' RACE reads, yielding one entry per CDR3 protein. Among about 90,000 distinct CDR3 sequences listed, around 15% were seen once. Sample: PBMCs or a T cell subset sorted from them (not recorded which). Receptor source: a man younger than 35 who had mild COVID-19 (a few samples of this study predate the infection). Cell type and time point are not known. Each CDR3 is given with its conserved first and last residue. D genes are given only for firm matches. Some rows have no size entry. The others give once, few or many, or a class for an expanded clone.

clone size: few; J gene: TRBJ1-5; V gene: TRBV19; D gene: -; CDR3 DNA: TGTGCCAGTAGTATAGTCGCAGGGGTCGCAATTCGGAATCAGCCCCAGCATTTT; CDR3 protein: CASSIVAGVAIRNQPQHF
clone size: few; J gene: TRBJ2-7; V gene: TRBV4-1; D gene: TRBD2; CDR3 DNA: TGCGCCAGCAGCGCCACTAGCGGGGGGGCCGACGAGCAGTACTTC; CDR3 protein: CASSATSGGADEQYF
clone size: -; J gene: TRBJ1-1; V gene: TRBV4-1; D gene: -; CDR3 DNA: TGCGCCAGCAGCCAAGATGGGCAGACGGGAACTGAAGCTTTCTTT; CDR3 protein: CASSQDGQTGTEAFF
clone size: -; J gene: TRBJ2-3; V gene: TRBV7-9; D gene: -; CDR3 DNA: TGTGCCAGCAGCTTAGTAGGGGGGAGCACAGATACGCAGTATTTT; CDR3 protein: CASSLVGGSTDTQYF
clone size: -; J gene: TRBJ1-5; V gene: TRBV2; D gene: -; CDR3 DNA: TGTGCCAGCGGGGAGACTACAGGACTCAATCAGCCCCAGCATTTT; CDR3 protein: CASGETTGLNQPQHF
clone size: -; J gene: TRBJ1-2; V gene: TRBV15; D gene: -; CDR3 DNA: TGTGCCACCGAGGGTATGGGGGGCGGTGGCTACACCTTC; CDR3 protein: CATEGMGGGGYTF
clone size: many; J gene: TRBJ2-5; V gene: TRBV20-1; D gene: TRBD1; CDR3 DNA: TGCAGTGCTAGAGATCTGGGGCAGGGGGCTTGGGAGACCCAGTACTTC; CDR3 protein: CSARDLGQGAWETQYF
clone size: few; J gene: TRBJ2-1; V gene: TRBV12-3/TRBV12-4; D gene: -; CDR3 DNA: TGTGCCAGCAGTTTAGGGGTCGATGAGCAGTTCTTC; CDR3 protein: CASSLGVDEQFF
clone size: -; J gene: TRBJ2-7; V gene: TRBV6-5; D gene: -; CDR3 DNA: TGTGCCAGCAGTCACCAAACCACCGGGGTCTACGAGCAGTACTTC; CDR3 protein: CASSHQTTGVYEQYF
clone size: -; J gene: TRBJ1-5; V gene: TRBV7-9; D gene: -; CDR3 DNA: TGTGCCAGCAGCTCCGGACGGGTAAATCAGCCCCAGCATTTT; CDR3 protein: CASSSGRVNQPQHF
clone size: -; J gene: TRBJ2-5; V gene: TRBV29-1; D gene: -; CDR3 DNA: TGCAGCGTTGAAAAGGTGGGGACGGAGCAAGAGACCCAGTACTTC; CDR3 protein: CSVEKVGTEQETQYF
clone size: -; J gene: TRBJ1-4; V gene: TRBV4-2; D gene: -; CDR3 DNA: TGTGCCAGCAGCCAAGATGGGAGTTGGGCGACTAATGAAAAACTGTTTTTT; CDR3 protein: CASSQDGSWATNEKLFF
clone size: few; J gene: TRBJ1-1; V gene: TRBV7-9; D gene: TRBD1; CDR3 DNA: TGTGCCAGCAGCTTAGGGGGACAGGGAGGGATGGCTTTCTTT; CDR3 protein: CASSLGGQGGMAFF
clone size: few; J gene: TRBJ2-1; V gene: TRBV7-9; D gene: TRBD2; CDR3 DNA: TGTGCCAGCAGCTTAGGCCTAGCGGGGAGAAGCCTCTACAATGAGCAGTTCTTC; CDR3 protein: CASSLGLAGRSLYNEQFF
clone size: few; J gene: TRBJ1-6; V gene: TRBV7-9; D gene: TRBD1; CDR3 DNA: TGTGCCAGCAGCTATGGGACAGAGAATTCACCCCTCCACTTT; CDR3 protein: CASSYGTENSPLHF
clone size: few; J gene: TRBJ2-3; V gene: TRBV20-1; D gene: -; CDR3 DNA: TGCAGTGCGCGAGAGGAGGTGGATACGCAGTATTTT; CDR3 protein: CSAREEVDTQYF
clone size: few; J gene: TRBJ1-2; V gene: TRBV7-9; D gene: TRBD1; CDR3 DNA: TGTGCCAGCAGCTTAGCGCGGGACAGCAACCTCTACACCTTC; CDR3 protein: CASSLARDSNLYTF
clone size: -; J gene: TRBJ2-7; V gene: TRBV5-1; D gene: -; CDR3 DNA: TGCGCCAGCAGCTTGGAACCGAATTCAGGGGCCTACGAGCAGTACTTC; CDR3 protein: CASSLEPNSGAYEQYF
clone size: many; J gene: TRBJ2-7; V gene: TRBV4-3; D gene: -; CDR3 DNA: TGCGCCAGCAGCCAAGATATCGGGGACTACGAGCAGTACTTC; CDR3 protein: CASSQDIGDYEQYF
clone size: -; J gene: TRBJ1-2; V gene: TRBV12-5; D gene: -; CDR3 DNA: TGTGCTAGTGGGTACGTGACCGGCTACACCTTC; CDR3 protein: CASGYVTGYTF
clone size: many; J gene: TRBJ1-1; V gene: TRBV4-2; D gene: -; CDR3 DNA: TGTGCCAGCAGCCAAGATTCCAAAGCTTTCTTT; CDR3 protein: CASSQDSKAFF
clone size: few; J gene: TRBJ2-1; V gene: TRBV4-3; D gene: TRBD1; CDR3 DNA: TGCGCCAGCAGCCAACCGGGACAGGGGGCGAATGAGCAGTTCTTC; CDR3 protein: CASSQPGQGANEQFF
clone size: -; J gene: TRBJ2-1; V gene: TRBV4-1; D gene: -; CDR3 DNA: TGCGCCACCTCTCTTCGGGATGGGGCGGGACCCTCTGGGTTCTTC; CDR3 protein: CATSLRDGAGPSGFF
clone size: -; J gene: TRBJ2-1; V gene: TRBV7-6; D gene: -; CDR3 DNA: TGTGCCAGCAGCTTAGGTAGCAGCTCCTACAATGAGCAGTTCTTC; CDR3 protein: CASSLGSSSYNEQFF